A single sample is the source of the 9 T cell receptor beta chains below, sequenced in a study of regulatory T cells in long-lasting Graves disease. Noted time point: persistent/refractory GD, antithyroid drugs over 5 years with positive TRAb. The TCR library was made from RNA that had been extracted from PBMCs in TRIzol. Library construction for TCR beta used iRepertoire HTBI primers and Arm-PCR of CDR3 regions. TCRdb used MiXCR to reprocess the multiplex PCR reads, holding one entry per CDR3 protein. The top ten hold 6.5% to 8% of the sample, which has roughly 450,000 distinct CDR3 sequences, less than 25% seen once. The sequences come from peripheral blood mononuclear cells (PBMCs), collected when the disease was refractory, from a patient treated with antithyroid drugs. The receptors here all came from a female donor with Graves disease.

As concerns this clonotype: One base separates it from a far larger clone, so it is likely a read error. The chain is built from TRBV6-1 and TRBJ1-5, with 8 positions matching TRBD1. CDR1 MNHNS and CDR2 SASEGT come from the germline V gene. The CDR3 loop spans 15 amino acids. V shed 5 bases, J shed 1 base, and the junction held 4 bases outside the gene matches. CDR3 DNA: TGTGCCAGCAGTCGGACAGGGAGGAGCAATCAGCCCCAGCATTTT. Translating gives CASSRTGRSNQPQHF.

This clonotype was counted ten times or more. The chain carries TRBV12-3 or TRBV12-4 and TRBJ2-7, with TRBD2 matching 10 bases. This CDR3 spans 14 amino acids. Trimming took 3 bases from V and 9 from J; bases not matched to a gene: 8. CDR3 residues: CASSLGAGGPVQYF. The CDR3 DNA is TGTGCCAGCAGTTTGGGAGCGGGAGGGCCCGTGCAGTACTTC.

This clonotype was found many times. V gene TRBV2 combines with J gene TRBJ1-1, with TRBD1 identical over 12 bases. CDR1 is SNHLY, CDR2 FYNNEI, per germline. Trimming at V came to 8 bases and at J to 0 bases, leaving 1 base not matched to a gene. There are 14 residues in the CDR3. CDR3: CASWDRGLNTEAFF. The CDR3 coding sequence is TGTGCCAGCTGGGACAGGGGGCTGAACACTGAAGCTTTCTTT.

Many counts were recorded for this clonotype. CDR3 sequence reads: CAISESRQLYEQYF. The CDR3, as DNA: TGTGCCATCAGTGAGTCGCGACAGCTCTACGAGCAGTACTTC. The chain recombines TRBV10-3 with TRBJ2-7, with D perhaps matching TRBD1 (5 bases). The CDR3 loop spans 14 amino acids. Trimming removed 0 bases at V and 3 bases at J, with 9 bases between. Germline V gives CDR1 ENHRY, CDR2 SYGVKD.

This clonotype was found many times. The chain combines TRBV6-5 with TRBJ2-7; D gene ambiguous. This CDR3 contains 15 residues. Per the germline V gene, CDR1 is MNHEY and CDR2 is SVGAGI. V lost 1 base, J lost 2 bases, and 12 bases lay in between. The CDR3 DNA is TGTGCCAGCAGTTACTTCCCCAGTGAGACCTACGAGCAGTACTTC. Residues: CASSYFPSETYEQYF.

Only a few counts were recorded for this clonotype. V gene TRBV18 combines with J gene TRBJ1-2, with 8 bases that match TRBD1. This CDR3 is 14 amino acids long. J lost 8 bases, V lost 5 bases, and 10 bases had no gene match. Germline V gene data show CDR1 as KGHSH and CDR2 as LQKENI. CDR3 coding DNA: TGTGCCAGCTCAGACAGGGGTTTGATCGACGGCTACACCTTC. Its translation is CASSDRGLIDGYTF.

This clonotype came up many times. The genes are TRBV6-1 and TRBJ2-7; D is possibly TRBD2 (6 bases). The V gene lost 5 bases and the J gene lost 4 bases, with 18 bases spanning the gap. CDR1 is MNHNS and CDR2 is SASEGT in the germline V gene. The CDR3 extends over 15 amino acids. CDR3 coding DNA: TGTGCCAGCAGTCCCGGGGGACTGGGAAGGTACGAGCAGTACTTC. This codes for CASSPGGLGRYEQYF.

The sample holds many counts of this clonotype. The chain links TRBV12-3 or TRBV12-4 to TRBJ1-5, with D perhaps TRBD1 (6 bases). This CDR3 comprises 14 residues. Trimming pared 0 bases from V and 5 bases from J, leaving 8 bases between. As DNA, the CDR3 is TGTGCCAGCAGTTTAGCAGGGGGGGATCAGCCCCAGCATTTT. Its protein product is CASSLAGGDQPQHF.

This clonotype was picked up many times. CDR3 nucleotide sequence: TGTGCCAGCAGCCGCTGGGGGGAGAACACTGAAGCTTTCTTT. Translated: CASSRWGENTEAFF. V gene TRBV7-9 combines with J gene TRBJ1-1, with D possibly matching TRBD1 (5 bases). Looked up from germline, CDR1 is SEHNR and CDR2 is FQNEAQ (reference sequence). V was cut by 5 bases and J by 1 base, with 11 bases left in between. The CDR3 extends over 14 amino acids.